This entry lists 21 T cell receptor beta chains sequenced from one sample in a study of CD8+ T cells in alopecia areata. Time point defined: mouse skin 6 weeks after grafting, around onset of hair loss. Following RNA extraction, reverse transcription yielded cDNA that acted as the sequencing template. This table comes from immunoSEQ multiplex PCR, and its TCRdb copy is limited to in-frame clones, with some not included. The sample has over 5,500 clones, none seen only once. The sequencing here drew on skin, taken at week 6. These receptors were taken from a C3H/HeJ mouse with alopecia areata. The strain's MHC: H2-k.

On this clone: Mouse gene names and germline throughout. The read ends 4 residues early relative to the CDR3; the germline J gene fills the gap. The V and J genes are TRBV13-2 and TRBJ2-3; D is possibly TRBD1 (5 bases). The CDR3 length is 14 residues. The V and J ends lost 1 base and 2 bases respectively, with 8 bases between them. Looked up from germline, CDR1 is NNHNN and CDR2 is SYGAGS (reference sequence). CDR3 DNA (partial): TGTGCCAGCGGTGATCTCAGGGATGCAGAA. Protein product: CASGDLRDAE. The whole CDR3 reads CASGDLRDAETLYF.

This clone was counted ten times or more. The gene symbols are mouse symbols. The CDR3 goes on 4 residues after the read ends, and that part is filled in from the germline J gene. The chain has TRBV16 and TRBJ2-1, with 8 bases matching TRBD2. The germline V gene has CDR1 SGHSA and CDR2 FRNQAP. Trimming cost V 0 bases and J 1 base; bases outside gene matches: 5. The length of the CDR3 is 17 residues. The CDR3 bases that were read are TGTGCAAGCAGCTTAGATCGGCCTGGGGGGAACTATGCT. This gives the protein CASSLDRPGGNYA. The full CDR3 is CASSLDRPGGNYAEQFF.

This clone was detected many times. Mouse gene names apply. The read is 4 residues too short to cover the CDR3 end, so that end is filled in from the germline J gene. The V call is TRBV1, the J call TRBJ2-7; 8 bases line up with TRBD1. In germline, CDR1 is NSQYPW, CDR2 LRSPGD (reference sequence). Trimming at V came to 0 bases and at J to 2 bases, leaving 3 bases not matched to a gene. CDR3 length: 15 residues. CDR3 sequence reads: CTCSAERTGTYEQYF. The DNA read from the CDR3 is TGCACCTGCAGTGCAGAGAGGACAGGGACCTAT.

Relative to its sample, this clone is large. Gene names and germline refer to mouse. The read gets to within 4 residues of the CDR3 end, and the germline J gene fills in the rest. This sample includes further DNA sequences coding for the same CDR3. The chain is built from TRBV14 and TRBJ2-3, with TRBD1 identical over 9 bases. The CDR3 has 15 amino acids. Germline assignment: CDR1 SGHDT and CDR2 FRDEAV. V was clipped by 5 bases and J by 3 bases; unmatched bases: 7. The covered CDR3 bases are TGTGCCAGCAGCCCCGGGACAGGGCGGGCAGAA. Translation gives CASSPGTGRAE. In full, the CDR3 is CASSPGTGRAETLYF.

Ten or more counts support this clone. Genes and germline come from the mouse. The read ends 4 residues early relative to the CDR3; the germline J gene fills the gap. The same CDR3 also results from other DNA sequences found in this sample. The chain is built from TRBV31 and TRBJ2-1; 9 bases agree with TRBD2. Germline V lookup: CDR1 GKSSPN, CDR2 SITVG. The CDR3 length is 13 residues. J gave up 4 bases and V 3 bases, and 1 base lay outside the gene matches. CDR3: CAWRLGGYAEQFF. CDR3 DNA (partial): TGTGCCTGGAGACTGGGGGGTTATGCT.

This clone was seen at least ten times. Gene labels here are mouse ones. The CDR3 end falls 4 residues outside the read, so it is completed with the germline J gene. V usage is TRBV13-3 and J usage is TRBJ2-1, with 12 positions matching TRBD2. This CDR3 has 15 amino acids. Per the germline V gene, CDR1 is NNHDY and CDR2 is SYVADS. Unmatched junction bases numbered 0, after V lost 3 bases and J lost 2 bases. This CDR3 reads CASSGLGGHYAEQFF. The DNA read from the CDR3 is TGTGCCAGCAGTGGACTGGGGGGGCACTATGCT.

This clone was counted a few times. Gene names denote mouse genes. The read finishes 4 residues shy of the CDR3 end, and the germline J gene is used to complete it. The gene calls are TRBV13-3 and TRBJ2-7, with 11 nucleotides matching TRBD1. This CDR3 spans 14 amino acids. CDR1 NNHDY and CDR2 SYVADS come from the germline V gene. The CDR3 bases that were read are TGTGCCAGCAGTGACAGGACAGGGGGCGAT. This sequence encodes CASSDRTGGD. The complete CDR3 sequence is CASSDRTGGDEQYF.

This clone was recorded a few times. Mouse gene names and germline throughout. The read gets to within 3 residues of the CDR3 end, and the germline J gene fills in the rest. This chain links TRBV5 with TRBJ1-6; 7 bases are a match to TRBD1. TRBJ1-6 is given ORF status, its function remaining uncertain. This CDR3 comprises 14 residues. Germline V CDR1 and CDR2: LGHNA, YNLKQL (reference sequence). Trimming removed 4 bases from V and 8 bases from J; junction bases left unmatched: 5. CDR3 bases read: TGTGCCAGCAGCCCACAGGGGTGGGATTCGCCC. Residues: CASSPQGWDSP. In full, the CDR3 is CASSPQGWDSPLYF.

This clone occurred many times. Gene names and germline match the mouse. The read ends 4 residues before the CDR3 terminus; that terminus is restored from the germline J gene. The gene calls are TRBV12-1 and TRBJ1-2, with 7 bases lining up with TRBD1. From germline, CDR1 is SGHSN and CDR2 HYEKVE. Trimming removed 0 bases from V and 3 bases from J; junction bases left unmatched: 3. The CDR3 totals 14 residues. The covered CDR3 bases are TGTGCCAGCTCTCTCGGGCAGGGGGACTCC. Its translation: CASSLGQGDS. The full-length CDR3 reads as CASSLGQGDSDYTF.

This clone was recorded at least ten times. Genes and germline are mouse. The CDR3 end lies 3 residues beyond the end of the read and is filled in from the germline J gene. J is TRBJ1-6 and V is TRBV19; D gene unclear. TRBJ1-6 qualifies as an ORF whose function is uncertain. Germline assignment: CDR1 FNHDT and CDR2 SITEND (reference sequence). V was cut by 5 bases and J by 0 bases, with 6 bases left in between. This CDR3 comprises 14 residues. The DNA read from the CDR3 is TGTGCCAGCAGCGACAATTCCTATAATTCGCCC. This codes for CASSDNSYNSP. The CDR3 as a whole reads CASSDNSYNSPLYF.

This clone was counted at least ten times. Genes here carry mouse names. The read ends 3 residues before the CDR3 terminus; that terminus is restored from the germline J gene. The rearrangement links TRBV16 to TRBJ1-6, with D hard to call. TRBJ1-6 belongs to the ORF category, with a function that is uncertain. CDR3 size: 13 residues. With 3 bases removed from V and 2 bases from J, the gap between germline ends came to 2 bases. Germline-derived CDR1 and CDR2 are SGHSA and FRNQAP. Partial CDR3 DNA: TGTGCAAGCAGCTTCACCTATAATTCGCCC. Its translation is CASSFTYNSP. In full, the CDR3 reads CASSFTYNSPLYF.

This clone was detected a few times. Gene names refer to mouse genes. The read halts 4 residues ahead of the CDR3 end, with the missing end drawn from the germline J gene. The V and J genes are TRBV3 and TRBJ2-1; 10 positions match TRBD2. Trimming at V came to 5 bases and at J to 2 bases, leaving 3 bases not matched to a gene. CDR1 SNHLY and CDR2 FYNGKV come from the germline V gene (reference sequence). This CDR3 spans 15 amino acids. The CDR3 reads CASSPGLGYYAEQFF. Incomplete CDR3 DNA: TGTGCCAGCAGCCCGGGACTGGGGTACTATGCT. Filled out from reference TRBV3 and TRBJ2-1, the complete variable domain reads GPKVLQIPSHQIIDMGQMVTLNCDPVSNHLYFYWYKQILGQQMEFLVNFYNGKVMEKSKLFKDQFSVERPDGSYFTLKIQPTALEDSAVYFCASSPGLGYYAEQFFGPGTRLTVL.

This clone has at least ten counts. Mouse names are used for the genes. The CDR3 end is not reached by the read, which stops 4 residues before it; the germline J gene fills it in. The rearrangement uses TRBV13-1 and TRBJ2-1; no firm D call. Trimming stripped 1 base from V and 1 base from J, with 6 bases between. The CDR3 is 14 amino acids. Germline V gene sequence: CDR1 NSHNY, CDR2 SYGAGN. CDR3 amino acids: CASSDTRNYAEQFF. CDR3 bases read: TGTGCCAGCAGTGATACGAGGAACTATGCT.

Comment on this clone: Gene labels here are mouse ones. The DNA ends 4 residues before the CDR3 does, and the rest of the CDR3 is filled in from the germline J gene. The chain uses TRBV13-2 and TRBJ2-7; 9 bases are shared with TRBD2. From germline, CDR1 is NNHNN and CDR2 SYGAGS (reference sequence). The CDR3 has 14 residues. V dropped 4 bases and J dropped 1; count of bases not matched to a gene: 3. The CDR3 bases that were read are TGTGCCAGCGGTCCTGACTGGGGGTCCTAT. This encodes CASGPDWGSY. In full, the CDR3 reads CASGPDWGSYEQYF.

To note about this clone: The genes and germline here are from mouse. The read stops 4 residues short of the end of the CDR3; the missing end is completed from the germline J gene. This sequence joins TRBV13-2 and TRBJ1-2, with D possibly being TRBD1 (6 bases). V lost 5 bases, J lost 0 bases, and 11 bases lay in between. The germline V gene has CDR1 NNHNN and CDR2 SYGAGS (reference sequence). This CDR3 is 14 amino acids long. CDR3 DNA, as far as it was read: TGTGCCAGCGGCCCCGGGACAACAAACTCC. Translating it yields CASGPGTTNS. The full CDR3 protein reads CASGPGTTNSDYTF.

Concerning this clone: Gene names are mouse gene names. The CDR3 extends 4 residues past the end of the read, so its final part is completed from the germline J gene. The genes are TRBV12-1 and TRBJ2-1; D is unclear. The CDR3 runs 13 residues. Germline V gives CDR1 SGHSN, CDR2 HYEKVE. V was cut by 2 bases and J by 1 base, with 5 bases left in between. CDR3 amino acids: CASSPPNYAEQFF. Incomplete CDR3 DNA: TGTGCCAGCTCTCCTCCCAACTATGCT.

This clone has ten or more counts. Genes and germline are mouse. This CDR3 is CASSIWVSAETLYF. CDR3 DNA (partial): TGTGCCAGCAGTATATGGGTTAGTGCAGAA. The rearrangement uses TRBV19 and TRBJ2-3; D is uncertain. The CDR3 extends 4 residues past the end of the read, so its final part is completed from the germline J gene. The V end lost 1 base, the J end lost 0 bases, and 6 bases lay between the germline ends. CDR1 is FNHDT and CDR2 is SITEND in the germline V gene (reference sequence). The length of the CDR3 is 14 residues.

Notes on this clone: The genes are named according to mouse. The read terminates 4 residues ahead of where the CDR3 ends, so the germline J gene completes it. The V gene is TRBV13-1, the J gene TRBJ2-5; TRBD2 agrees at 8 bases. This CDR3 has 14 residues. Germline CDR1 reads NSHNY; CDR2 reads SYGAGN. Partial CDR3 DNA: TGTGCCAGCAGTACGGGGGGGCGCGAAGAC. Residues: CASSTGGRED. The CDR3 reads in full as CASSTGGREDTQYF.

For this clone: All gene names here are mouse names. The observed sequence ends 4 residues before the CDR3 terminus, with the missing tail filled in from the germline J gene. This chain joins TRBV5 and TRBJ2-3; 8 bases are shared with TRBD1. The germline V gene has CDR1 LGHNA and CDR2 YNLKQL (reference sequence). The junction had 6 bases not matched to a gene; V was cut back by 0 bases and J by 1 base. This CDR3 contains 17 residues. The CDR3 reads CASSQDPGGAGAETLYF. The CDR3 bases that were read are TGTGCCAGCAGCCAAGATCCAGGGGGCGCGGGTGCAGAA.

This clone was counted ten times or more. Gene and germline names: mouse. Read sequence stops 4 residues before the CDR3 end, and the germline J gene provides the missing end. The genes are TRBV29 and TRBJ2-7; no definite D call. The germline V gene encodes CDR1 MSHET and CDR2 SYDVDS. The CDR3 totals 13 residues. V lost 3 bases to trimming and J lost 1 base, with 7 bases between them. The CDR3 DNA, read in part, is TGTGCTAGCAGTTTCTGGCAGTCCTAT. It translates to CASSFWQSY. The full CDR3 is CASSFWQSYEQYF.

Notes on this clone: The gene names here belong to mouse. The sequence runs out 4 residues before the end of the CDR3; the remainder is reconstructed from the germline J gene. The chain is built from TRBV13-2 and TRBJ2-5; no clear D. CDR3 length: 14 amino acids. Germline assignment: CDR1 NNHNN and CDR2 SYGAGS (reference sequence). CDR3 bases read: TGTGCCAGCGGTGATGCATCTGGATGGGAC. Protein sequence: CASGDASGWD. The whole CDR3 region reads CASGDASGWDTQYF.